This paragraph reports one TCR beta chain. Antigen: not known. The data derive from a study of CD8+ T cells in alopecia areata. Across the whole study: Using the percentage of affected scalp area, treated patients' severity was scored. Study observations and caveats: One nonresponder makes the tie between baseline CD8+ expansion and response uncertain. Significant decreases in scalp clonality and expanded CD8+ clones followed tofacitinib treatment.

Extracted RNA was reverse transcribed, and the resulting cDNA served as sequencing template. Produced via immunoSEQ multiplex PCR; TCRdb's table is partial and in-frame only. This sample has about 120,000 clones, with 55% to 60% found just once. Indicated treatment: oral pan-JAK inhibitor, 5-10 mg twice daily. The V and J ends lost 2 bases and 2 bases, in that order; junction bases with no gene match: 2. The CDR3 totals 13 residues. Germline V gene lookup returns CDR1 SQVTM and CDR2 ANQGSEA. The chain recombines TRBV29-1 with TRBJ2-5; 7 bases align to TRBD1. Specimen: CD4+ T cells sorted from blood, collected at week 24, from a patient treated with tofacitinib. This receptor was obtained from a human donor with alopecia areata. The CDR3, as DNA: TGCAGCGTTGAAAAGGGACAGCAAGAGACCCAGTACTTC. This sequence encodes CSVEKGQQETQYF.